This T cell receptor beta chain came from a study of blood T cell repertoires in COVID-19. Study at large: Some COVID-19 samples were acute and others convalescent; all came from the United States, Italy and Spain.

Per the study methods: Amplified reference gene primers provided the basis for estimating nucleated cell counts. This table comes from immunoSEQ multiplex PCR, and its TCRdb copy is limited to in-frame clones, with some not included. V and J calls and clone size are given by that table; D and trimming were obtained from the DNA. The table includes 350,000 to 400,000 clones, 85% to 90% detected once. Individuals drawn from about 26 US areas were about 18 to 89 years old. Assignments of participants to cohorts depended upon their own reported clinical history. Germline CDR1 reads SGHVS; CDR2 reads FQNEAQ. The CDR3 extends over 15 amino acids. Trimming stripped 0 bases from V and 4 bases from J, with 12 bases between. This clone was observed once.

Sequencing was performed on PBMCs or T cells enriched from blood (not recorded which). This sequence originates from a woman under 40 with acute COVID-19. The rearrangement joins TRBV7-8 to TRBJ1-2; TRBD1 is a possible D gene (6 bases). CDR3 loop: CASSLAGGTSYGYTF. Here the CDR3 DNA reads TGTGCCAGCAGCTTAGCAGGGGGAACCTCCTATGGCTACACCTTC. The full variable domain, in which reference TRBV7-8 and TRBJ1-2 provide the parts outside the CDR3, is GAGVSQSPRYKVAKRGQDVALRCDPISGHVSLFWYQQALGQGPEFLTYFQNEAQLDKSGLPSDRFFAERPEGSVSTLKIQRTQQEDSAVYLCASSLAGGTSYGYTFGSGTRLTVV.